What follows is one T cell receptor (beta chain) and its context. The antigen remains undetermined. This sample stems from a study of blood T cells in healthy people across ages. V lost 6 bases and J lost 2, with 24 bases in between. The germline V gene encodes CDR1 MDHEN and CDR2 SYDVKM. The CDR3 totals 18 residues. Study results and limitations: Both higher diversity and more naive CD4+ cells marked long-lived donors when set against aged donors. Getting older went along with TCR beta diversity per million T cells dropping roughly linearly.

Donors gave about 9.3 milliliters of peripheral blood apiece. Alongside a J-beta primer mix, a sample-barcoded 5' primer served in a second PCR lasting about 7 to 12 cycles. Each cDNA molecule was tagged by a template-switch adaptor that had 12 random nucleotides. TCRdb analysed the 5' RACE reads with MiXCR anew, one entry per CDR3 protein. The sample comprises approximately 1.5 million distinct CDR3 sequences, around 36% of which are singletons, and approximately 10% rests with the top ten. The chain employs TRBV28 and TRBJ2-3; D remains unclear. Sequences were obtained from blood. The TCR comes from a woman in her thirties in good health. CDR3 residues: CASSPFWVTNLYTDTQYF. CDR3 coding DNA: TGTGCCAGCAGCCCCTTTTGGGTAACGAACCTTTACACAGATACGCAGTATTTT.